Listed below are T cell receptor beta chains from one sample, sequenced in a study of T cell responses to AZD1222 COVID-19 vaccine. Sequenced by immunoSEQ multiplex PCR; TCRdb stores in-frame clones only, minus some. The repertoire includes roughly 150,000 clones, 91% of them detected once, and approximately 3.8% sits in the top ten. The source material was peripheral blood, sampled 28 days after the second AZD1222 dose. The receptors come from an adult who received the AZD1222 COVID-19 vaccine. The CDR3 runs from the conserved cysteine through the conserved F or W. A D gene is named only where the DNA matches it firmly. The size entry is marked missing in some rows and otherwise reads once, few, many or a size class.

cdr3_length	clone_size	v_call	j_call	d_call	cdr3_nt	cdr3_aa
13	NA	TRBV12-3/TRBV12-4	TRBJ1-5	NA	TGTGCCACCGCCGGAGGGAAGGGTCAGCCCCAGCATTTT	CATAGGKGQPQHF
15	once	TRBV4-3	TRBJ1-5	TRBD1	TGCGCCAGCAGCCAGCGACAGGGGGCTAAACAGCCCCAGCATTTT	CASSQRQGAKQPQHF
12	NA	TRBV11-3	TRBJ1-4	NA	TGTGCCAGCAGCTTCACAGCCTTGAAACTGTTTTTT	CASSFTALKLFF
13	NA	TRBV3-1/TRBV3-2	TRBJ1-2	NA	TGTGCCAGCAGCACACAGGGTAACTATGGCTACACCTTC	CASSTQGNYGYTF
15	few	TRBV7-2	TRBJ1-1	TRBD1	TGTGCCAGCAGCATAAACAGGGGAGGGGACACTGAAGCTTTCTTT	CASSINRGGDTEAFF
16	NA	TRBV19	TRBJ1-2	NA	TGTGCCAGTACCCAACTAACGGGAGACATCTTCTATGGCTACACCTTC	CASTQLTGDIFYGYTF
13	NA	TRBV28	TRBJ2-3	NA	TGTGCCAGCAGTTTCCCTAGCACAGATACGCAGTATTTT	CASSFPSTDTQYF
15	NA	TRBV7-2	TRBJ2-1	TRBD2	TGTGCCAGCAGCTTAGCGCAATTGGGGGGGTTTGAGCAGTTCTTC	CASSLAQLGGFEQFF
16	few	TRBV7-9	TRBJ1-5	TRBD1	TGTGCCAGCAGCGGCCCCGGGACAGGGGTCAATCAGCCCCAGCATTTT	CASSGPGTGVNQPQHF
15	NA	TRBV19	TRBJ1-2	TRBD1	TGTGCCAGTAGTATTATTCAGGGGGTTTCCTATGGCTACACCTTC	CASSIIQGVSYGYTF
13	NA	TRBV19	TRBJ2-5	TRBD2	TGTGCCAGTAGGTTGACTAGCTTCGAGACCCAGTACTTC	CASRLTSFETQYF
14	NA	TRBV4-2	TRBJ2-2	TRBD2	TGTGCCAGCAGCCTTGGGACTAGCGACGGAGAGCTGTTTTTT	CASSLGTSDGELFF
18	NA	TRBV15	TRBJ2-7	TRBD1	TGTGCCACCAGCAGAGCTACAGGGGCACAGTCTTCCGGATACGAGCAGTACTTC	CATSRATGAQSSGYEQYF
14	NA	TRBV27	TRBJ2-3	NA	TGTGCCAGCAGTTCCGTCCGGGTATCGTATACGCAGTATTTT	CASSSVRVSYTQYF
17	NA	TRBV5-5	TRBJ1-6	NA	TGTGCCAGCAGCTTGGCCTTTAGTAGGGACGTTAACCCACCCCTCCACTTT	CASSLAFSRDVNPPLHF
12	NA	TRBV7-9	TRBJ2-3	NA	TGTGCCAGCAGCTTAGCTGCGGATACGCAGTATTTT	CASSLAADTQYF
17	many	TRBV10-3	TRBJ2-3	NA	TGTGCCATCAGTGAGCCATTGGCGCTAGCGCGGGCAGATACGCAGTATTTT	CAISEPLALARADTQYF
15	NA	TRBV4-1	TRBJ1-4	NA	TGCGCCAGCAGCCAAGAGCTCAGTTCGGGTGAAAAACTGTTTTTT	CASSQELSSGEKLFF
13	NA	TRBV2	TRBJ1-2	NA	TGTGCCAGCAGTGGACAGGCAAGCTATGGCTACACCTTC	CASSGQASYGYTF
16	NA	TRBV11-2	TRBJ1-4	TRBD1	TGTGCCAGCAGCTTCGGACAGGGTGGACATAATGAAAAACTGTTTTTT	CASSFGQGGHNEKLFF
15	once	TRBV30	TRBJ2-7	NA	TGTGCCTGGCGGCAGGGGACCTTCGCGGGGGACGAGCAGTACTTC	CAWRQGTFAGDEQYF
13	NA	TRBV30	TRBJ2-7	NA	TGTGCCTGGAGACAGGGAAACCTGTACGAGCAGTACTTC	CAWRQGNLYEQYF
12	NA	TRBV12-3/TRBV12-4	TRBJ2-3	NA	TGTGCCAGCAGCCAGGTCGAGGCTACGCAGTATTTT	CASSQVEATQYF
14	NA	TRBV29-1	TRBJ1-2	NA	TGCAGCGTTGAAGATATTCTAGGGGGATCTGGCTACACCTTC	CSVEDILGGSGYTF
17	NA	TRBV24-1	TRBJ2-1	TRBD1	TGTGCCACCAGTGATCTAAACCGGGACAGGGGTTTCAATGAGCAGTTCTTC	CATSDLNRDRGFNEQFF
15	NA	TRBV5-1	TRBJ1-1	NA	TGCGCCAGCAGCTTCAGCCAGCTGGTCAAGGGTGAAGCTTTCTTT	CASSFSQLVKGEAFF
14	NA	TRBV18	TRBJ2-2	NA	TGTGCCAGCTCACAGGGACTTTCCACCGGGGAGCTGTTTTTT	CASSQGLSTGELFF
13	NA	TRBV30	TRBJ1-2	NA	TGTGCCTGGGCCCTCACAGGGACGCATGGCTACACCTTC	CAWALTGTHGYTF
13	NA	TRBV27	TRBJ1-1	NA	TGTGCCAGCAGTTTAAGGCCAAACACTGAAGCTTTCTTT	CASSLRPNTEAFF
16	once	TRBV5-5	TRBJ2-2	TRBD2	TGTGCCAGCAGTCCGACTAGCGGGAGTAACACCGGGGAGCTGTTTTTT	CASSPTSGSNTGELFF
15	NA	TRBV14	TRBJ1-1	NA	TGTGCCAGCAGTCAGATGGTGACCTTGGGGACTGAAGCTTTCTTT	CASSQMVTLGTEAFF
16	few	TRBV7-4	TRBJ2-1	NA	TGTGCCAGCAGCTCCACCACCGGGAGCGTAGGCGATGAGCAGTTCTTC	CASSSTTGSVGDEQFF
17	NA	TRBV24-1	TRBJ2-5	TRBD2	TGTGCCACCAGTGATCCAAGCCTAGCGGGAGGGCAAGAGACCCAGTACTTC	CATSDPSLAGGQETQYF
14	few	TRBV7-9	TRBJ2-1	NA	TGTGCCAGCAGCTCTCAGGCCCGGGGTTATGAGCAGTTCTTC	CASSSQARGYEQFF
14	NA	TRBV27	TRBJ1-2	NA	TGTGCCAGCAGTTTATCTGGTGCTGGCGTTGGCTACACCTTC	CASSLSGAGVGYTF
14	NA	TRBV7-9	TRBJ1-2	TRBD1	TGTGCCAGCAGGACAGGGGGCTTTAACTATGGCTACACCTTC	CASRTGGFNYGYTF
14	few	TRBV28	TRBJ2-1	NA	TGTGCCAGCATCCGAGGGGTCTCCTACAATGAGCAGTTCTTC	CASIRGVSYNEQFF
13	NA	TRBV7-9	TRBJ1-4	NA	TGTGCCAGCAGCTTATCCAACATCGAAAAACTGTTTTTT	CASSLSNIEKLFF
14	NA	TRBV6-5	TRBJ1-4	NA	TGTGCCAGCAGTTCTCGTGGGCCCCCAGAAAAACTGTTTTTT	CASSSRGPPEKLFF
19	NA	TRBV19	TRBJ2-2	TRBD1	TGTGCCAGTAGTATTCCCCTTAGACAGGGGGCGGCGAACACCGGGGAGCTGTTTTTT	CASSIPLRQGAANTGELFF
15	NA	TRBV18	TRBJ2-7	NA	TGTGCCAGCTCACCGCCAATCGGGGGCTTGGGGGAGCAGTACTTC	CASSPPIGGLGEQYF
13	NA	TRBV6-5	TRBJ1-2	NA	TGTGCCAGCAGTTACGGAGCCTCCTATGGCTACACCTTC	CASSYGASYGYTF
13	NA	TRBV5-4	TRBJ2-5	NA	TGTGCCAGCAGCTTAAGGGGCGCGGAGACCCAGTACTTC	CASSLRGAETQYF
12	NA	TRBV9	TRBJ1-6	NA	TGTGCTAGCGGGGCCCGAAATTCACCCCTCCACTTT	CASGARNSPLHF
13	NA	TRBV27	TRBJ1-2	NA	TGTGCCAGCAGGCGGCACAGGGAGGATGGCTACACCTTC	CASRRHREDGYTF
12	NA	TRBV11-3	TRBJ2-7	TRBD2	TGTGCCAGCAGCCCGGGAGGCTACGAGCAGTACTTC	CASSPGGYEQYF
14	NA	TRBV12-5	TRBJ1-2	NA	TGTGCTAGTGGGGGAGAGAGGGTAGGATATGGCTACACCTTC	CASGGERVGYGYTF
15	NA	TRBV5-4	TRBJ2-4	TRBD1	TGTGCCAGCAGCTTGGGACAGGGAGTTGGAGACATTCAGTACTTC	CASSLGQGVGDIQYF
16	NA	TRBV25-1	TRBJ2-7	TRBD2	TGTGCCAGCAGCCCGACTAGCGGGCCTAGACCCTACGAGCAGTACTTC	CASSPTSGPRPYEQYF
14	once	TRBV10-3	TRBJ1-2	NA	TGTGCCATCAGTGAAGGTTGGGCCGAGTATGGCTACACCTTC	CAISEGWAEYGYTF
13	NA	TRBV6-5	TRBJ2-7	NA	TGTGCCAGCAGTTCCGGGATCCTCTACGAGCAGTACTTC	CASSSGILYEQYF
17	NA	TRBV30	TRBJ1-2	NA	TGTGCCTGGAGCCAAGACCGGGTCCTCAAAGGGGCCTATGGCTACACCTTC	CAWSQDRVLKGAYGYTF
14	NA	TRBV7-9	TRBJ2-7	NA	TGTGCCAGCAGCAAAGCGGACGTGGCCTACGAGCAGTACTTC	CASSKADVAYEQYF
14	NA	TRBV19	TRBJ1-3	NA	TGTGCCAGTAGCAGAGACAGCTCTGGAAACACCATATATTTT	CASSRDSSGNTIYF